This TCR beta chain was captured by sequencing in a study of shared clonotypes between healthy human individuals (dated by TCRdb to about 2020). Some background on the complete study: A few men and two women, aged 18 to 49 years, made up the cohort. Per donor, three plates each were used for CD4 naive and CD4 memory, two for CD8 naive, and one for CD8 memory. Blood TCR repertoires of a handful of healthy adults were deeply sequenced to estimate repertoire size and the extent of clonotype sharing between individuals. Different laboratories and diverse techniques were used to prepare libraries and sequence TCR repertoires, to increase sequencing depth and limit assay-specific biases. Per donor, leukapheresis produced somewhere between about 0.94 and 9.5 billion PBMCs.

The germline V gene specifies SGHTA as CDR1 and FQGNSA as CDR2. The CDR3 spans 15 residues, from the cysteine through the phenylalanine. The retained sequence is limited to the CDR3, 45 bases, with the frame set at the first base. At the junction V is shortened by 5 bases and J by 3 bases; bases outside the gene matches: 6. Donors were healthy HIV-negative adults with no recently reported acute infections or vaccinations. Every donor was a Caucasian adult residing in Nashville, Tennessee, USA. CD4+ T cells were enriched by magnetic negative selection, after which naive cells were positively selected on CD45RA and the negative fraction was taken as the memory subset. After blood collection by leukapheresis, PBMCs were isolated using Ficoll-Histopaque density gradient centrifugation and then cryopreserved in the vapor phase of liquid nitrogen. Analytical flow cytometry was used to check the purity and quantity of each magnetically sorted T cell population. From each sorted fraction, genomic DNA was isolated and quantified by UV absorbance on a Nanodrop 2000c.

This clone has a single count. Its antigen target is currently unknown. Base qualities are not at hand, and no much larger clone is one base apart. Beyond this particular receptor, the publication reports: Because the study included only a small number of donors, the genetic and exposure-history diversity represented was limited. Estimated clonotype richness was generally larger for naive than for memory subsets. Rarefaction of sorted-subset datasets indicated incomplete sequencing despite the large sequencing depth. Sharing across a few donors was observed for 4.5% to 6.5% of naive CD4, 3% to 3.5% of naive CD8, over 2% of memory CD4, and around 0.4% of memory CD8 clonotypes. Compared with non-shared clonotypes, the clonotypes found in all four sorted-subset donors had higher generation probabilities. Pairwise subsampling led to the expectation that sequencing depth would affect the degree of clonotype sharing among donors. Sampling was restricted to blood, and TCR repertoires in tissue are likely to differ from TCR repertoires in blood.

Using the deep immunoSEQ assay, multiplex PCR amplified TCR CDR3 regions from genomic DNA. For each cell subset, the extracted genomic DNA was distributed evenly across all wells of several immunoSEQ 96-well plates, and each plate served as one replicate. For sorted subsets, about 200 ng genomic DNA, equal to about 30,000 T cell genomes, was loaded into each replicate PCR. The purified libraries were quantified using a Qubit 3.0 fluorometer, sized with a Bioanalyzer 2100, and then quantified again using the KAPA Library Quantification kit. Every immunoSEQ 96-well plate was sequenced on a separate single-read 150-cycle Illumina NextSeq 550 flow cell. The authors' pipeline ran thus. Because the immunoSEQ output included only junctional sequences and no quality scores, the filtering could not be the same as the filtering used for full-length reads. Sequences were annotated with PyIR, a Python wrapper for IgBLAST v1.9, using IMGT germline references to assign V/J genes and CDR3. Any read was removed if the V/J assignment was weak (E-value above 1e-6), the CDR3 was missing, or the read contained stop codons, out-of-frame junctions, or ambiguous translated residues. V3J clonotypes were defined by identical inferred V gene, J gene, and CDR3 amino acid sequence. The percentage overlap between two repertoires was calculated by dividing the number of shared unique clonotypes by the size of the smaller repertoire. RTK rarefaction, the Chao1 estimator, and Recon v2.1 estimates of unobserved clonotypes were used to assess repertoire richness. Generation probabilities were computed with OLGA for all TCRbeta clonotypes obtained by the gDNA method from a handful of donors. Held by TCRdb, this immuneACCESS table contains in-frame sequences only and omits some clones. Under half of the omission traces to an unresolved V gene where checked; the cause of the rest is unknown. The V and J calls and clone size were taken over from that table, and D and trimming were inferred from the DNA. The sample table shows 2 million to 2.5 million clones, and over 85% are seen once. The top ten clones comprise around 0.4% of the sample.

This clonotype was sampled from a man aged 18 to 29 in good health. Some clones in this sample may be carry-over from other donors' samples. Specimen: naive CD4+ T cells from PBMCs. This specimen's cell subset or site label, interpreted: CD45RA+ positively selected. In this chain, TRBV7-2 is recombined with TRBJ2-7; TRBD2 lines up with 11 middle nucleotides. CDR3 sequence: CASSTGLAGHYEQYF. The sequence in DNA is TGTGCCAGCAGCACAGGACTAGCGGGCCACTACGAGCAGTACTTC.